Each of the 27 T cell receptor beta chains below was sequenced from the same sample in a study of T cell responses to AZD1222 COVID-19 vaccine. TCRdb's copy holds only in-frame clones and misses some; the assay was immunoSEQ multiplex PCR. The sample yields 170,000 or so clones, 75% to 90% seen once. Specimen: peripheral blood, collected on day 0 of AZD1222 vaccination. These receptors were taken from an adult in good health.

About this clone: Other nucleotide sequences from this sample produce the same CDR3. V usage is TRBV5-1 and J usage is TRBJ2-7, with 8 bases that match TRBD2. With V trimmed by 0 bases and J by 4 bases, 3 bases remained unmatched. The CDR3 sequence is 14 residues long. Germline assignment: CDR1 SGHRS and CDR2 YFSETQ. Here the CDR3 reads CASSLAGGPYEQYF. The CDR3 bases are TGCGCCAGCAGCTTGGCGGGAGGGCCGTACGAGCAGTACTTC.

The chain uses TRBV5-4 and TRBJ2-5, with a weak D call TRBD1 (5 bases). The CDR3 runs 14 residues. Germline-derived CDR1 and CDR2 are SGHNT and YYREEE (reference sequence). V gave up 0 bases and J gave up 4 bases, with 10 bases separating them. The CDR3 DNA sequence: TGTGCCAGCAGCTTGGATCAGGGCAGAGAGACCCAGTACTTC. Encoded protein: CASSLDQGRETQYF.

The gene calls are TRBV12-3 or TRBV12-4 and TRBJ1-1; tentatively, D is TRBD1 (5 bases). The CDR3 consists of 13 residues. Between the trimmed V and J ends, which lost 6 bases and 11 bases, there was a span of 19 bases. CDR3 sequence reads: CASSPKLRGRAFF. The CDR3 DNA follows: TGTGCCAGCAGCCCGAAGCTAAGGGGTCGGGCTTTCTTT.

The J gene is TRBJ1-2, the V gene TRBV3-1 (or the pseudogene TRBV3-2), with 9 bases fitting TRBD1. From germline, CDR1 is LGHDT and CDR2 YNNKEL (reference sequence). V shed 4 bases, J shed 4 bases, and the junction held 10 bases outside the gene matches. The CDR3 contains 16 residues. The CDR3 nucleotides read TGTGCCAGCAGCCCATACCGACAGGGGGGGCCCTATGGCTACACCTTC. Encoded protein: CASSPYRQGGPYGYTF.

The rearrangement uses TRBV29-1 and TRBJ2-1; 10 nucleotides align to TRBD2. The CDR3 contains 15 residues. Germline assignment: CDR1 SQVTM and CDR2 ANQGSEA. Trimming at V came to 3 bases and at J to 8 bases, leaving 10 bases not matched to a gene. The chain's CDR3 is CSVEGLAGVVDEQFF. The DNA of the CDR3 is TGCAGCGTTGAGGGGCTAGCGGGAGTGGTCGATGAGCAGTTCTTC.

The V call is TRBV19, the J call TRBJ1-5; no clear D. V shed 5 bases and J shed 2 bases, with 13 bases lying between them. The CDR3 covers 15 residues. The germline V gene encodes CDR1 LNHDA and CDR2 SQIVND (reference sequence). The CDR3 region has the DNA TGTGCCAGTAGTGTCATACGGAGGGGCAATCAGCCCCAGCATTTT. It codes for CASSVIRRGNQPQHF.

V gene TRBV11-3 combines with J gene TRBJ2-1, with 7 nucleotides matching TRBD1. Germline loops: CDR1 SGHNT, CDR2 YENEEA. This CDR3 contains 15 residues. Trimming cost V 5 bases and J 2 bases; bases outside gene matches: 6. CDR3 DNA: TGTGCCAGCAGCCTGCAGGGGGATCCCTACAATGAGCAGTTCTTC. Its translation is CASSLQGDPYNEQFF.

The chain recombines TRBV7-9 with TRBJ1-4, with D perhaps TRBD1 (5 bases). Between the trimmed V and J ends, which lost 0 bases and 8 bases, there was a span of 13 bases. Germline V gene data show CDR1 as SEHNR and CDR2 as FQNEAQ (reference sequence). This CDR3 has 15 amino acids. This chain's CDR3 is CASSLAVGGREKLFF. CDR3 bases: TGTGCCAGCAGCTTAGCGGTCGGGGGTAGGGAAAAACTGTTTTTT.

This clone was detected only once. V usage is TRBV5-1 and J usage is TRBJ2-3; 11 nucleotides align to TRBD2. In germline, CDR1 is SGHRS, CDR2 YFSETQ. Germline trimming cut 2 bases from V and 5 bases from J; bases unmatched to any gene: 4. The CDR3 runs 15 residues. The CDR3 loop reads CASSFTSGRGDTQYF. The CDR3 DNA sequence: TGCGCCAGCAGCTTTACTAGCGGGAGAGGAGATACGCAGTATTTT.

The chain uses TRBV19 and TRBJ2-2; D is possibly TRBD1 (5 bases). V lost 7 bases, J lost 7 bases, and 13 bases lay in between. The CDR3 is 13 residues long. Germline CDR1 LNHDA, CDR2 SQIVND (reference sequence). The CDR3 region is CASKGWALGELFF. DNA for the CDR3: TGTGCCAGTAAGGGGTGGGCCCTCGGGGAGCTGTTTTTT.

The chain links TRBV7-3 to TRBJ2-1, with 8 bases that match TRBD2. This CDR3 is 21 amino acids long. Trimming removed 2 bases from V and 0 bases from J; junction bases left unmatched: 18. CDR1 and CDR2 from the germline V gene are SGHTA and FQGTGA. The CDR3 sequence: CASSLGGPGGPGLSSYNEQFF. The CDR3 nucleotides are TGTGCCAGCAGCTTAGGGGGTCCGGGAGGGCCAGGACTGAGCTCCTACAATGAGCAGTTCTTC.

The chain couples TRBV4-1 to TRBJ2-7; 8 bases agree with TRBD1. This CDR3 spans 14 amino acids. J gave up 0 bases and V 4 bases, and 2 bases lay outside the gene matches. The germline V gene has CDR1 MGHRA and CDR2 YSYEKL. CDR3 sequence (DNA): TGCGCCAGCAGCCTGGGACAGGACTCCTACGAGCAGTACTTC. This encodes CASSLGQDSYEQYF.

The chain carries TRBV6-5 and TRBJ1-1; a possible D gene is TRBD1 (6 bases). Trimming removed 2 bases at V and 4 bases at J, with 11 bases between. Germline CDR1 reads MNHEY; CDR2 reads SVGAGI. This CDR3 has 14 amino acids. CDR3: CASSYQGLGTEAFF. CDR3 nucleotide sequence: TGTGCCAGCAGTTACCAGGGGTTGGGCACTGAAGCTTTCTTT.

This clone was seen just once. This chain links TRBV28 with TRBJ2-1, with TRBD2 as a possible D gene (6 bases). CDR3 length equals 14 residues. Germline CDR1 is MDHEN and CDR2 is SYDVKM. The germline V and J ends were trimmed by 7 bases and 5 bases, with 15 bases remaining between them. The chain's CDR3 is CASTPGGVNNEQFF. The CDR3, as DNA: TGTGCCAGCACTCCCGGGGGAGTCAACAATGAGCAGTTCTTC.

This clone has only a few counts. The rearrangement uses TRBV30 and TRBJ1-5, with D uncertain. The V gene's germline CDR1 is GTSNPN and CDR2 SVGIG (reference sequence). This CDR3 is 16 amino acids long. Trimming cost V 0 bases and J 6 bases, with 18 bases left between them. The CDR3 sequence: CAWSVLSGIASQPQHF. CDR3 nucleotides: TGTGCCTGGAGTGTACTTAGTGGCATCGCGAGTCAGCCCCAGCATTTT.

This clone occurred once. This chain joins TRBV19 and TRBJ1-2, with TRBD1 as a possible D gene (5 bases). Germline V gene data show CDR1 as LNHDA and CDR2 as SQIVND (reference sequence). CDR3 length: 15 amino acids. V lost 5 bases to trimming and J lost 7 bases, with 20 bases between them. CDR3 DNA: TGTGCCAGTAGTGAGAGGGGAAAATCTCTTGCTGGCTACACCTTC. Its protein is CASSERGKSLAGYTF.

The chain combines TRBV30 with TRBJ2-7; no reliable D call. The CDR3 is 12 residues long. The germline V gene encodes CDR1 GTSNPN and CDR2 SVGIG (reference sequence). V lost 3 bases to trimming and J lost 2 bases, with 8 bases between them. As DNA, the CDR3 is TGTGCCTGGAGAGGCAGCACCTACGAGCAGTACTTC. The encoded protein is CAWRGSTYEQYF. Based on the CDR3 plus reference TRBV30 and TRBJ2-7, the full variable domain is SQTIHQWPATLVQPVGSPLSLECTVEGTSNPNLYWYRQAAGRGLQLLFYSVGIGQISSEVPQNLSASRPQDRQFILSSKKLLLSDSGFYLCAWRGSTYEQYFGPGTRLTVT.

V usage is TRBV27 and J usage is TRBJ1-2; a weak D match, TRBD1 (5 bases). Deletions cut 0 bases from V and 4 bases from J, with 12 bases between. The CDR3 covers 15 residues. The germline V gene encodes CDR1 MNHEY and CDR2 SMNVEV (reference sequence). For the CDR3, the DNA is TGTGCCAGCAGTTTATCGGGAGGGGCCCTCTATGGCTACACCTTC. This translates into CASSLSGGALYGYTF.

The chain has TRBV9 and TRBJ1-6; 9 bases are a match to TRBD1. Looked up from germline, CDR1 is SGDLS and CDR2 is YYNGEE. This CDR3 has 16 residues. J gave up 6 bases and V 4 bases, and 8 bases lay outside the gene matches. This chain's CDR3 is CASSSQGAHSNSPLHF. The CDR3 nucleotides read TGTGCCAGCAGCTCACAGGGGGCTCATAGTAATTCACCCCTCCACTTT.

The chain couples TRBV19 to TRBJ2-1; 13 nucleotides align to TRBD2. J was trimmed by 6 bases and V by 6 bases; bases with no gene match: 5. Germline assignment: CDR1 LNHDA and CDR2 SQIVND (reference sequence). The CDR3 runs 15 residues. The CDR3, as DNA: TGTGCCAGTAGCACGGGACTAGCGGGAATCAATGAGCAGTTCTTC. Translation gives CASSTGLAGINEQFF.

The chain uses TRBV18 and TRBJ1-3; tentatively, D is TRBD1 (6 bases). Germline CDR1 KGHSH, CDR2 LQKENI. The CDR3 covers 14 residues. V was shortened by 3 bases and J by 8 bases, with 14 bases between the two germline ends. CDR3 sequence (DNA): TGTGCCAGCTCACCCAATTCGAGGGGGGACACCATATATTTT. This translates into CASSPNSRGDTIYF.

This clone was detected a few times. V and J are TRBV28 and TRBJ2-1; 8 bases line up with TRBD2. V was clipped by 6 bases and J by 3 bases; unmatched bases: 7. The CDR3 length is 15 residues. The germline CDR1 and CDR2 sequences are MDHEN and SYDVKM. CDR3 region: CASRPGTRIYNEQFF. In DNA, the CDR3 is TGTGCCAGCAGACCCGGGACTAGGATCTACAATGAGCAGTTCTTC.

This clone was observed once. The CDR3 region has the DNA TGTGCCAGCAGCACCCGTGCTAACTATGGCTACACCTTC. Translation: CASSTRANYGYTF. The chain uses TRBV6-1 and TRBJ1-2; D is ambiguous. CDR3 length: 13 residues. Trimming took off 6 bases at V and 0 bases at J, with 8 bases between the two ends. The V gene's germline CDR1 is MNHNS and CDR2 SASEGT.

The rearrangement uses TRBV11-2 and TRBJ2-7; D is possibly TRBD2 (5 bases). Trimming took off 1 base at V and 3 bases at J, with 10 bases between the two ends. The CDR3 runs 14 residues. Germline assignment: CDR1 SGHAT and CDR2 FQNNGV. The CDR3 DNA reads as TGTGCCAGCAGCTTAGGCTTAGCGAGCTACGAGCAGTACTTC. Its translation is CASSLGLASYEQYF.

The chain joins TRBV6-2 or TRBV6-3 to TRBJ1-6; 7 nucleotides match TRBD1. V lost 4 bases to trimming and J lost 7 bases; unmatched junction nucleotides: 7. Germline CDR1 is MNHEY and CDR2 is SVGEGT. The CDR3 has 15 residues. CDR3: CASSSGTARNSPLHF. The DNA of the CDR3 is TGTGCCAGCAGTTCGGGGACAGCCAGAAATTCACCCCTCCACTTT.

The chain links TRBV28 to TRBJ1-1; tentatively, D is TRBD1 (5 bases). V lost 4 bases, J lost 5 bases, and 17 bases lay in between. This CDR3 is built from 15 residues. Germline V gives CDR1 MDHEN, CDR2 SYDVKM. For the CDR3, the DNA is TGTGCCAGCAGTTCAGATGGGGCGCCGAGGACTGAAGCTTTCTTT. Its protein is CASSSDGAPRTEAFF.

The chain links TRBV7-3 to TRBJ2-1; 7 positions agree with TRBD1. The CDR3 covers 15 residues. The J segment lost 7 bases and the V segment lost 2 bases, leaving 8 bases of the junction unmatched. Germline CDR1 SGHTA, CDR2 FQGTGA. The CDR3, as DNA: TGTGCCAGCAGCTTAGGTGAGGGGGCGGCGAATGAGCAGTTCTTC. This codes for CASSLGEGAANEQFF.